The TCR beta chain described here comes from a study of Graves' ophthalmopathy and Graves' hyperthyroidism. Study context: Before any treatment, peripheral blood was taken at the initial diagnosis. Study conclusions and caveats: Blood also harbored most expanded thyroid clonotypes above 0.001 frequency. Ophthalmopathy progression prediction by the model yielded a sensitivity of 55% to 71% and a specificity of about 72%.

RNA served as the template for amplifying TCR beta CDR3 regions. In the first round, RT-PCR was carried out with HTBI primers, and a multiplex PCR formed the second round. Each CDR3 protein is one row after TCRdb ran MiXCR on the multiplex PCR reads. The repertoire has hundreds of thousands of distinct CDR3 sequences, around 50% of them found once; the top ten carry about 45%. Trimming left V 5 bases short and J 4 bases short, with 11 bases between. The length of the CDR3 is 13 residues. The germline V gene has CDR1 ENHRY and CDR2 SYGVKD. There are a few counts of this clonotype. Its antigen is unidentified.

The chain couples TRBV10-3 to TRBJ1-2; possibly TRBD1 for D (6 bases). Sequenced input: peripheral blood. This TCR came from an adult man with Graves' ophthalmopathy. The CDR3 loop is CAISFKQGYGYTF. The DNA of the CDR3 is TGTGCCATCAGTTTTAAACAGGGCTATGGCTACACCTTC.